The sequence of this TCR beta chain was determined in a study of T-cell reconstitution after alpha-beta-depleted transplantation in children. In its sample, this clonotype was seen a few times. Per the germline V gene, CDR1 is DFQATT and CDR2 is SNEGSKA (reference sequence). J was trimmed by 0 bases and V by 1 base; bases with no gene match: 7. This CDR3 is built from 17 residues. Unique molecular identifiers were used in preparing the TCRbeta library. TCRdb re-analysed the PCR reads in MiXCR, keeping a single row per CDR3 protein. The table has hundreds of thousands of distinct CDR3 sequences, about 10% seen once; the top ten hold about 4%.

The chain has TRBV20-1 and TRBJ2-1; 9 bases are shared with TRBD2. This TCR derives from a human donor who donated a stem cell graft to a child with acute myeloid leukemia. The material sequenced was PBMCs from the stem cell graft donor, taken from the stem cell graft. In DNA form, the CDR3 reads TGCAGTGCTAGAGTGGCTAGCGGGACCCCCTCCTACAATGAGCAGTTCTTC. The encoded protein is CSARVASGTPSYNEQFF.